Each of the 8 T cell receptor beta chains below was sequenced from the same sample in a study of blood T cells in healthy people across ages. A second roughly 6 to 12 cycle PCR used barcoded and J-beta primers. Using its own MiXCR run on the 5' RACE reads, TCRdb lists one record per CDR3 protein. In the table there are roughly 730,000 distinct CDR3 sequences, roughly three fifths of which are singletons. Sequenced input: blood. Receptors originate from a man in his forties in good health.

The chain is built from TRBV10-3 and TRBJ1-5, with a possible D match to TRBD1 (6 bases). V lost 4 bases and J lost 3, with 13 bases in between. Germline assignment: CDR1 ENHRY and CDR2 SYGVKD. The CDR3 totals 15 residues. This chain's CDR3 is CAISVSGEANQPQHF. CDR3 bases: TGTGCCATCAGTGTGTCAGGGGAGGCCAATCAGCCCCAGCATTTT.

The J gene is TRBJ2-4, the V gene TRBV28; unclear D gene. CDR1 and CDR2 from the germline V gene are MDHEN and SYDVKM. V was cut by 6 bases and J by 13 bases, with 16 bases left in between. This CDR3 is built from 12 residues. The CDR3 region has the DNA TGTGCCAGCAGCTACGACACGGATCAGCAGTACTTC. Translation: CASSYDTDQQYF.

This clonotype was counted between two and nine times. The chain recombines TRBV20-1 with TRBJ2-5; 9 bases agree with TRBD1. Germline CDR1 reads DFQATT; CDR2 reads SNEGSKA (reference sequence). This CDR3 spans 15 amino acids. The V segment lost 1 base and the J segment 5 bases; nucleotides outside the gene matches: 8. CDR3 loop: CSARGGTGGTETQYF. CDR3 DNA sequence: TGCAGTGCTAGAGGAGGTACAGGGGGCACTGAGACCCAGTACTTC.

A note on this clonotype: This clone may be a read error of a much larger clone one base away. The rearrangement uses TRBV6-2 or TRBV6-3 and TRBJ2-2; D is ambiguous. The CDR3 length is 14 residues. Germline V CDR1 and CDR2: MNHEY, SVGEGT. The V gene lost 2 bases and the J gene lost 4 bases, with 8 bases spanning the gap. The DNA for the CDR3 is TGTGCCAGCAGTTACGCGGAGAGCACCGGGGAGCTGTTTTTT. As protein: CASSYAESTGELFF.

The chain links TRBV24-1 to TRBJ2-3, with TRBD1 as a possible D gene (6 bases). This CDR3 spans 14 amino acids. V was pared by 10 bases and J by 3 bases, with 16 bases between. Germline-derived CDR1 and CDR2 are KGHDR and SFDVKD. In DNA form, the CDR3 reads TGTGCCACAACTGAGGGGGTCACTACAGATACGCAGTATTTT. This encodes CATTEGVTTDTQYF.

The gene calls are TRBV5-1 and TRBJ1-6; D remains ambiguous. This CDR3 region has 13 residues. CDR1 and CDR2 from the germline V gene are SGHRS and YFSETQ. Trimming removed 0 bases at V and 10 bases at J, with 8 bases between. CDR3 DNA: TGCGCCAGCAGCTTGGGTCAGGAGTCACCCCTCCACTTT. Its protein product is CASSLGQESPLHF.

This sequence joins TRBV6-5 and TRBJ2-4, with D possibly being TRBD1 or TRBD2 (7 bases each). TRBJ2-7 explains the end of the DNA better; the J call may be wrong. CDR1 and CDR2 from the germline V gene are MNHEY and SVGAGI. There are 15 residues in the CDR3. CDR3 sequence reads: CASSYSGTVSYEQYF. CDR3 DNA: TGTGCCAGCAGTTACAGCGGGACAGTTAGCTACGAGCAGTACTTC.

Many counts were recorded for this clonotype. The chain uses TRBV7-2 and TRBJ2-7; weak D call: TRBD1 (6 bases). CDR3 size: 13 residues. Germline-derived CDR1 and CDR2 are SGHTA and FQGNSA. V shed 3 bases and J shed 3 bases, with 9 bases lying between them. The chain's CDR3 is CASSLDRNYEQYF. The CDR3 DNA reads TGTGCCAGCAGCTTGGACAGAAACTACGAGCAGTACTTC. Full variable domain (missing parts from reference TRBV7-2 and TRBJ2-7): GAGVSQSPSNKVTEKGKDVELRCDPISGHTALYWYRQSLGQGLEFLIYFQGNSAPDKSGLPSDRFSAERTGGSVSTLTIQRTQQEDSAVYLCASSLDRNYEQYFGPGTRLTVT.